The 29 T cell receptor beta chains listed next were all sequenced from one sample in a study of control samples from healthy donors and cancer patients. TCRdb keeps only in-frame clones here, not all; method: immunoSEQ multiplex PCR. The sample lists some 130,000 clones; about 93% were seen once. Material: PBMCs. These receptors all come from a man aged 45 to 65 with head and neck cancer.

Here the CDR3 DNA reads TGCGCCAGCAGCTTGGAGTGGCAGCTGAAAGCTACCCTCGAGCAGTACTTC. Translation gives CASSLEWQLKATLEQYF. The chain couples TRBV5-1 to TRBJ2-7; D is unclear. The length of the CDR3 is 17 residues. From germline, CDR1 is SGHRS and CDR2 YFSETQ. V lost 0 bases to trimming and J lost 6 bases, with 22 bases between them.

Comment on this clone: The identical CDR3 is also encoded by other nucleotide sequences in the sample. CDR3 nucleotides: TGCGCCAGCAGCTCATCGGGGGAATCCTACAATGAGCAGTTCTTC. Translation: CASSSSGESYNEQFF. The chain couples TRBV5-1 to TRBJ2-1; tentatively, D is TRBD2 (6 bases). There are 15 residues in the CDR3. CDR1 is SGHRS and CDR2 is YFSETQ in the germline V gene. The V end lost 3 bases, the J end lost 1 base, and 11 bases lay between the germline ends.

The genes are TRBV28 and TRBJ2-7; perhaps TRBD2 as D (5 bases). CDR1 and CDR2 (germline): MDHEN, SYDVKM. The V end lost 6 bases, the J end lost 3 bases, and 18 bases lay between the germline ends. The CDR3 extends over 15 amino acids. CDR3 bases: TGTGCCAGCAGCTCAGTCGGGGATAGGTACTACGAGCAGTACTTC. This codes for CASSSVGDRYYEQYF.

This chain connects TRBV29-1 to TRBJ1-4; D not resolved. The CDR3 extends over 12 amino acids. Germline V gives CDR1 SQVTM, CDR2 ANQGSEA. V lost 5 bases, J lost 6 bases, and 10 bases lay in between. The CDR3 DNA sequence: TGCAGCGTTATCAGGAACGATGAAAAACTGTTTTTT. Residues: CSVIRNDEKLFF. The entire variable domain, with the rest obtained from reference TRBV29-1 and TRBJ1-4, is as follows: SAVISQKPSRDICQRGTSLTIQCQVDSQVTMMFWYRQQPGQSLTLIATANQGSEATYESGFVIDKFPISRPNLTFSTLTVSNMSPEDSSIYLCSVIRNDEKLFFGSGTQLSVL.

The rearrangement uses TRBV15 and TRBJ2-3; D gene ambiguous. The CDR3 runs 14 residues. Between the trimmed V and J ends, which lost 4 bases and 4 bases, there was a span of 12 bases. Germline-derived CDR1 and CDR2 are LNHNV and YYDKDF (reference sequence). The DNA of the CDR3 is TGTGCCACCAGCACCCCGGTGGGTGCAGATACGCAGTATTTT. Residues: CATSTPVGADTQYF.

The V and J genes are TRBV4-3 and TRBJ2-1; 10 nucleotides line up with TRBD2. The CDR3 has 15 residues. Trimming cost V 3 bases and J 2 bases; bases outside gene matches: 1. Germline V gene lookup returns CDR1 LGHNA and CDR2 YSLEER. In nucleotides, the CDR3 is TGCGCCAGCAGCCACCTAGCGGGGGCCTACAATGAGCAGTTCTTC. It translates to CASSHLAGAYNEQFF.

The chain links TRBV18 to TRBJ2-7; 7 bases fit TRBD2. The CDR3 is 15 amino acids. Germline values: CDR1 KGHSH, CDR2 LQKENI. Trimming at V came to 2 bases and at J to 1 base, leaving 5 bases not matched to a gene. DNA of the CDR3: TGTGCCAGCTCACCAATCCTAGCGGAATCCTACGAGCAGTACTTC. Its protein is CASSPILAESYEQYF.

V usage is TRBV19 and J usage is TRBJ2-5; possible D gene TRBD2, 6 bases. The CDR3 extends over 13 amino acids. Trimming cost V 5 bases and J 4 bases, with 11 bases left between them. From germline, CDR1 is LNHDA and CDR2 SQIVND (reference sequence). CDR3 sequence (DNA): TGTGCCAGTAGTTCGGGTAGCGGAGAGACCCAGTACTTC. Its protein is CASSSGSGETQYF. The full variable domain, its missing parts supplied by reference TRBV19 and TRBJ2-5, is DGGITQSPKYLFRKEGQNVTLSCEQNLNHDAMYWYRQDPGQGLRLIYYSQIVNDFQKGDIAEGYSVSREKKESFPLTVTSAQKNPTAFYLCASSSGSGETQYFGPGTRLLVL.

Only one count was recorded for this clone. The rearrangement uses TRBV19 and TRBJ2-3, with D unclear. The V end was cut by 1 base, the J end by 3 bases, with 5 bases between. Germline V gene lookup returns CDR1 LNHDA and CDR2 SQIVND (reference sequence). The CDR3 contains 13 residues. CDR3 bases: TGTGCCAGTAGTATAGCCCTTACAGATACGCAGTATTTT. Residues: CASSIALTDTQYF. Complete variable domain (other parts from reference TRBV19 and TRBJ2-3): DGGITQSPKYLFRKEGQNVTLSCEQNLNHDAMYWYRQDPGQGLRLIYYSQIVNDFQKGDIAEGYSVSREKKESFPLTVTSAQKNPTAFYLCASSIALTDTQYFGPGTRLTVL.

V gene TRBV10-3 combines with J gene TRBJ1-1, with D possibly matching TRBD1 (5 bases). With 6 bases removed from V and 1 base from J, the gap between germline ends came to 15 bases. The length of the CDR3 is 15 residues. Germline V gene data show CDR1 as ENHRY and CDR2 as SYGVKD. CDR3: CAISVSGAWNTEAFF. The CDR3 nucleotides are TGTGCCATCAGCGTTTCCGGGGCCTGGAACACTGAAGCTTTCTTT.

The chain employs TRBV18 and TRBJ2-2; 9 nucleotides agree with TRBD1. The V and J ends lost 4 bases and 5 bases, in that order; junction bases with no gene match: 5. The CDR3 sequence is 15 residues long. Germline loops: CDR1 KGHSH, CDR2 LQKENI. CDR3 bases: TGTGCCAGCTCACAACCGGGACAGGGTACCGGGGAGCTGTTTTTT. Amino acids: CASSQPGQGTGELFF.

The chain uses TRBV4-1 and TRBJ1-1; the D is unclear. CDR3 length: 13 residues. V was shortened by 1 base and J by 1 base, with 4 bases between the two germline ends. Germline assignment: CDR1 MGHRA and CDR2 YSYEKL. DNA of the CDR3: TGCGCCAGCAGCCAAGGGGAGAACACTGAAGCTTTCTTT. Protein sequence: CASSQGENTEAFF.

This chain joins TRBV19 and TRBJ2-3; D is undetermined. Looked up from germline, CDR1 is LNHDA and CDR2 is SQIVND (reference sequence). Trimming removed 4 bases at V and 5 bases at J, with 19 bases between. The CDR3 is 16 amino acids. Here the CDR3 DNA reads TGTGCCAGTAGTACCTCCGTAAGTAGGGTGAGAGATACGCAGTATTTT. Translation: CASSTSVSRVRDTQYF.

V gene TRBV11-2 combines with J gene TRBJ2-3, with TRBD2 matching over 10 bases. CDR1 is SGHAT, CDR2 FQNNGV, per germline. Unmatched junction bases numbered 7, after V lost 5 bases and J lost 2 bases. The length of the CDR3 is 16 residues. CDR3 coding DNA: TGTGCCAGCAGCCGTCGGACTAGCGGACCCACAGATACGCAGTATTTT. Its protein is CASSRRTSGPTDTQYF.

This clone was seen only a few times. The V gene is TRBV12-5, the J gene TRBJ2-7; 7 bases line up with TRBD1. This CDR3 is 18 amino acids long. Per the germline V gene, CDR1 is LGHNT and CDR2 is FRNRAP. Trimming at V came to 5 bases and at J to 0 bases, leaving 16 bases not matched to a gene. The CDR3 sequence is CASGISTGTDKVSYEQYF. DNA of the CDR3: TGTGCTAGTGGTATCTCGACCGGGACAGATAAAGTCTCCTACGAGCAGTACTTC.

This CDR3 is CASSQGVGAYQETQYF. The CDR3, as DNA: TGTGCCAGCAGCCAAGGAGTCGGGGCGTACCAAGAGACCCAGTACTTC. The genes are TRBV14 and TRBJ2-5, with D tentatively TRBD1 or TRBD2 (5 bases each). Germline V gene lookup returns CDR1 SGHDN and CDR2 FVKESK. V lost 1 base, J lost 0 bases, and 12 bases lay in between. The CDR3 is made up of 16 amino acids.

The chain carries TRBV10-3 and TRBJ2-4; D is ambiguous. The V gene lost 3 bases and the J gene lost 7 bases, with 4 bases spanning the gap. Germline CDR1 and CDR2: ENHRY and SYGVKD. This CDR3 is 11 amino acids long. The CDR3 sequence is CAISDDNIQYF. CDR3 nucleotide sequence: TGTGCCATCAGTGATGATAACATTCAGTACTTC.

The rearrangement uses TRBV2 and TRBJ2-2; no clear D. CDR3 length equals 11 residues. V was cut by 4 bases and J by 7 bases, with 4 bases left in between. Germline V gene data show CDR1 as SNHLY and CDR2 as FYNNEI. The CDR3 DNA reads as TGTGCCAGCAGTGCGAGCGGGGAGCTGTTTTTT. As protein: CASSASGELFF.

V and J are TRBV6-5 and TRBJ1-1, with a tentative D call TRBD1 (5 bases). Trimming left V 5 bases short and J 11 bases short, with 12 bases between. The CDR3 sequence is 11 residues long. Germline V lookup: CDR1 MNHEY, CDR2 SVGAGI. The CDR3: CASSPLGDAFF. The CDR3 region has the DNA TGTGCCAGCAGTCCTTTAGGGGACGCTTTCTTT.

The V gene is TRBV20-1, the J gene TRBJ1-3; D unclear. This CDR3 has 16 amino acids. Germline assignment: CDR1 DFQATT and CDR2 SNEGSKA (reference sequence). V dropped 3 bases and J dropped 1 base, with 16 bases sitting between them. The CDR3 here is CSASLSGRISGNTIYF. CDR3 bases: TGCAGTGCTAGTCTTTCTGGCAGGATTTCTGGAAACACCATATATTTT.

The CDR3 loop is CASSLGDSAQYF. The CDR3 coding sequence is TGTGCCAGCAGCTTAGGAGACAGTGCGCAGTACTTC. The V and J genes are TRBV11-3 and TRBJ2-7; possible D gene TRBD1, 5 bases. Germline V gene data show CDR1 as SGHNT and CDR2 as YENEEA. The CDR3 loop spans 12 amino acids. Trimming took off 1 base at V and 9 bases at J, with 10 bases between the two ends.

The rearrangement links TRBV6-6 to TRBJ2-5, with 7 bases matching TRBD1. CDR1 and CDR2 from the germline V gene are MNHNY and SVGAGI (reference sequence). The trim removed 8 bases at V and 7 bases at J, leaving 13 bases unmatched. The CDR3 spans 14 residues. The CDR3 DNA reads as TGTGCCAGCCGCAACCAGGGGGAAGGAGGGACCCAGTACTTC. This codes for CASRNQGEGGTQYF.

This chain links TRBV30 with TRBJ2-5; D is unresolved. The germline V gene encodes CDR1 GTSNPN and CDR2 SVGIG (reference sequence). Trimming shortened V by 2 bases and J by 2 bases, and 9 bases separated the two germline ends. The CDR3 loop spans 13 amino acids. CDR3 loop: CAWSRHAQETQYF. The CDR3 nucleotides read TGTGCCTGGAGTAGACACGCACAAGAGACCCAGTACTTC.

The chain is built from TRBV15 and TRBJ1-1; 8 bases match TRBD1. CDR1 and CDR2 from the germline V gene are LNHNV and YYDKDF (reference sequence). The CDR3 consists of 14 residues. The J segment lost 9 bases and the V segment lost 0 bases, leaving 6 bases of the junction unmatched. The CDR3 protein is CATSRDGARGQAFF. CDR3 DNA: TGTGCCACCAGCAGAGATGGGGCCAGGGGGCAAGCTTTCTTT. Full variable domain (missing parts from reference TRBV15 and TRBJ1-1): DAMVIQNPRYQVTQFGKPVTLSCSQTLNHNVMYWYQQKSSQAPKLLFHYYDKDFNNEADTPDNFQSRRPNTSFCFLDIRSPGLGDTAMYLCATSRDGARGQAFFGQGTRLTVV.

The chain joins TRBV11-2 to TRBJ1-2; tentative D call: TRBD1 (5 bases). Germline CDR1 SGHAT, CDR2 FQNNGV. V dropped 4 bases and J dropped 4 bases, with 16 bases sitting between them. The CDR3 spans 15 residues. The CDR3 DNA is TGTGCCAGCAGCTCTCCGGGACGGTACCTCTATGGCTACACCTTC. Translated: CASSSPGRYLYGYTF.

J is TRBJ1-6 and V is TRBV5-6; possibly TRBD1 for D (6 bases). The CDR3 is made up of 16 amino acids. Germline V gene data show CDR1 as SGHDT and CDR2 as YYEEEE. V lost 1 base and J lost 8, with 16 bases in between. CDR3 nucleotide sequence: TGTGCCAGCAGCTTGAAGGGGGAGGGAAGGTATTCACCCCTCCACTTT. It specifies CASSLKGEGRYSPLHF.

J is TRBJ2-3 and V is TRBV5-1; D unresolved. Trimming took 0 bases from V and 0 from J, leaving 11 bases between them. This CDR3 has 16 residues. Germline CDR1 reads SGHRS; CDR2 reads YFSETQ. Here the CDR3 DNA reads TGCGCCAGCAGCTTGGTGTTAACTTATAGCACAGATACGCAGTATTTT. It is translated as CASSLVLTYSTDTQYF.

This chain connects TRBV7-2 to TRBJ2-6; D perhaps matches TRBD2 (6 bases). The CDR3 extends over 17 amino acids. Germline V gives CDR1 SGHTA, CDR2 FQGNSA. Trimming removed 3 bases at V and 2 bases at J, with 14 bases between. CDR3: CASSFSPGGTGANVLTF. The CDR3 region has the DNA TGTGCCAGCAGCTTCTCTCCCGGGGGAACTGGGGCCAACGTCCTGACTTTC.

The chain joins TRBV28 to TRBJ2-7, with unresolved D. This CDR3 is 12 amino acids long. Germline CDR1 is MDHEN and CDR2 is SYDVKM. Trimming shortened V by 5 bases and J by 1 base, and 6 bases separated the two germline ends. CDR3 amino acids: CASSRRSYEQYF. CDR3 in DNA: TGTGCCAGCAGTCGCAGGTCCTACGAGCAGTACTTC.